This T cell receptor beta chain was found in a study of PD-1 blockade in classical Hodgkin lymphoma. Time point of the sample: cycle 4 day 1 (C4D1), after 5 to 7 weeks of nivolumab. Relapses following autologous stem cell transplantation were seen in all patients, with brentuximab vedotin exposure varying. Germline V CDR1 and CDR2: SGHNT, YYREEE (reference sequence). The trim removed 4 bases at V and 7 bases at J, leaving 6 bases unmatched. This CDR3 region has 14 residues. Data came from immunoSEQ multiplex PCR; TCRdb stores just in-frame clones and leaves some out. The table records fewer than 100,000 clones, approximately 94% of them present only once.

The origin of this receptor is a human donor with classical Hodgkin lymphoma. The V gene is TRBV5-4, the J gene TRBJ2-5; 11 bases are a match to TRBD2. The sample here was peripheral blood mononuclear cells (PBMCs), taken before the fourth cycle of nivolumab. CDR3 bases: TGTGCCAGCAGCGCTAGCGGGAGGTCGCGGACCCAGTACTTC. It codes for CASSASGRSRTQYF.